This T cell receptor beta chain was documented in a study of radiotherapy plus CTLA-4 blockade in lung cancer. Study-wide background: Objective responses were documented in roughly 20% of patients, with disease control in roughly 33%.

Participants had chemo-refractory metastatic non-small-cell lung cancer and were treated with focal radiation plus ipilimumab CTLA-4 blockade. General study points: Peripheral blood showed expansion of tumor-derived TCR clones after radiotherapy and ipilimumab.

This clone occurred a few times. Its antigen is unknown. Profiled with immunoSEQ multiplex PCR; TCRdb holds only in-frame clones, not every one. The sample consists of about 51,000 clones, about 76% of them appearing once. Germline values: CDR1 SNHLY, CDR2 FYNNEI. V trimming: 4 bases; J trimming: 8 bases; junction bases outside the gene matches: 7. CDR3 length: 13 residues. The V call is TRBV2, the J call TRBJ1-2, with 7 bases fitting TRBD1. Sequenced here: peripheral blood, sampled from a patient treated with radiotherapy plus ipilimumab. The sequence was collected from a human donor with non-small cell lung cancer who had a complete response to radiotherapy plus ipilimumab. The CDR3 region has the DNA TGTGCCAGCAGTGGACAGGGCCTAAGGGGCTACACCTTC. Protein sequence: CASSGQGLRGYTF. The full variable domain, in which reference TRBV2 and TRBJ1-2 provide the parts outside the CDR3, is EPEVTQTPSHQVTQMGQEVILRCVPISNHLYFYWYRQILGQKVEFLVSFYNNEISEKSEIFDDQFSVERPDGSNFTLKIRSTKLEDSAMYFCASSGQGLRGYTFGSGTRLTVV.